Presented here are 31 T cell receptor beta chains from one specimen sequenced in a study of OX40 agonist ivuxolimab in advanced cancers. Profiling relied on immunoSEQ multiplex PCR, and the TCRdb table lists in-frame clones only, not all of them. The table includes roughly 110,000 clones, less than 95% detected once. This material consisted of CD4+ or CD8+ T cells sorted from blood, taken in a trial of the OX40 agonist ivuxolimab. Every receptor here comes from an adult with an advanced solid tumor such as melanoma, head and neck, liver or kidney cancer.

Concerning this clone: At one boundary the junction diverges from the germline segment, which might be a read error. This chain uses TRBV7-9 with TRBJ2-1; 10 positions agree with TRBD2. The CDR3 length is 16 residues. Germline lookup yields CDR1 SEHNR and CDR2 FQNEAQ (reference sequence). CDR3 loop: CASSFIAGGVSGGLLF. In DNA, the CDR3 is TGTGCCAGCAGCTTTATAGCGGGAGGCGTTAGTGGTGGGTTGCTCTTC.

This chain uses TRBV11-2 with TRBJ1-1, with a weak D call TRBD1 (6 bases). CDR3 size: 16 residues. V gave up 5 bases and J gave up 0 bases, with 16 bases separating them. Germline V gene lookup returns CDR1 SGHAT and CDR2 FQNNGV. CDR3 protein: CASSPSKGVVNTEAFF. The CDR3 coding sequence is TGTGCCAGCAGCCCCTCAAAGGGGGTGGTGAACACTGAAGCTTTCTTT.

The genes are TRBV5-1 and TRBJ1-2, with unresolved D. The germline V and J ends were trimmed by 0 bases and 12 bases, with 15 bases remaining between them. Per the germline V gene, CDR1 is SGHRS and CDR2 is YFSETQ. The CDR3 consists of 13 residues. This CDR3 is CASSLADGSKHTF. The CDR3 nucleotides are TGCGCCAGCAGCTTGGCCGACGGCTCCAAGCACACCTTC.

The chain joins TRBV28 to TRBJ1-5; no clear D gene. Between the trimmed V and J ends, which lost 2 bases and 7 bases, there was a span of 3 bases. There are 11 residues in the CDR3. Per the germline V gene, CDR1 is MDHEN and CDR2 is SYDVKM. The CDR3: CASSLEQPQHF. The CDR3 DNA reads as TGTGCCAGCAGTTTAGAACAGCCCCAGCATTTT.

This clone occurred once. The chain joins TRBV6-4 to TRBJ1-1; the D gene is possibly TRBD1 (5 bases). V shed 7 bases and J shed 1 base, with 22 bases lying between them. This CDR3 is 17 amino acids long. CDR1 and CDR2 from the germline V gene are MRHNA and SNTAGT. This CDR3 is CASNGIQGGTGNTEAFF. In DNA form, the CDR3 reads TGTGCCAGCAATGGGATCCAGGGAGGCACGGGGAACACTGAAGCTTTCTTT.

The chain joins TRBV27 to TRBJ2-7; TRBD1 matches 7 bases. J lost 5 bases, V lost 2 bases, and 6 bases had no gene match. Germline V gene data show CDR1 as MNHEY and CDR2 as SMNVEV (reference sequence). The CDR3 consists of 14 residues. CDR3 nucleotide sequence: TGTGCCAGCAGTTTACTAGGGGGCGGCCACGAGCAGTACTTC. Protein sequence: CASSLLGGGHEQYF.

DNA of the CDR3: TGTGCCAGCAGCCGTGGTCCAGGGAGGCCCGGGGAGCTGTTTTTT. Amino acids: CASSRGPGRPGELFF. This sequence joins TRBV11-3 and TRBJ2-2; TRBD2 is a possible D gene (6 bases). Trimming shortened V by 5 bases and J by 6 bases, and 16 bases separated the two germline ends. The CDR3 spans 15 residues. Germline V gene data show CDR1 as SGHNT and CDR2 as YENEEA.

In its sample, this clone was seen once. This sequence joins TRBV21-1 and TRBJ2-2. TRBV21-1 is a recognized pseudogene. The CDR3 runs to 19 residues. CDR3 protein: CASSKRATPWGSNTGELFF. CDR3 bases: TGTGCCAGCAGCAAACGGGCGACCCCCTGGGGGTCGAACACCGGGGAGCTGTTTTTT.

The chain couples TRBV28 to TRBJ2-1, with TRBD2 matching over 9 bases. V gave up 4 bases and J gave up 7 bases; unmatched junction bases: 8. CDR3 size: 15 residues. The germline V gene has CDR1 MDHEN and CDR2 SYDVKM. CDR3 sequence reads: CASSSSAGGANEQFF. Written as DNA, the CDR3 is TGTGCCAGCAGTTCATCTGCGGGAGGGGCAAATGAGCAGTTCTTC.

This clone was picked up one time. In nucleotides, the CDR3 is TGTGCCAGCATCCCCCCAGGGACCTACGAGCAGTACTTC. Encoded protein: CASIPPGTYEQYF. The chain couples TRBV6-1 to TRBJ2-7; maybe TRBD1 (5 bases). V was cut by 7 bases and J by 2 bases, with 12 bases left in between. Germline CDR1 reads MNHNS; CDR2 reads SASEGT. There are 13 residues in the CDR3.

The rearrangement joins TRBV19 to TRBJ2-1, with a tentative D call TRBD2 (6 bases). CDR3 size: 18 residues. Germline CDR1 and CDR2: LNHDA and SQIVND (reference sequence). The V gene lost 4 bases and the J gene lost 1 base, with 20 bases spanning the gap. CDR3 nucleotides: TGTGCCAGTAGTACCCCCCGGGTTAGCGGTAAATCCTACAATGAGCAGTTCTTC. This encodes CASSTPRVSGKSYNEQFF.

The chain has TRBV5-1 and TRBJ2-5, with D perhaps matching TRBD2 (5 bases). This CDR3 region has 15 residues. Germline assignment: CDR1 SGHRS and CDR2 YFSETQ. Trimming left V 4 bases short and J 0 bases short, with 13 bases between. This chain's CDR3 is CASSVGSSDQETQYF. The CDR3 DNA reads as TGCGCCAGCAGCGTTGGGAGCTCTGACCAAGAGACCCAGTACTTC.

The chain has TRBV7-3 and TRBJ2-1; unclear D gene. This CDR3 region has 12 residues. The V gene's germline CDR1 is SGHTA and CDR2 FQGTGA. Trimming left V 0 bases short and J 7 bases short, with 4 bases between. The CDR3 DNA reads TGTGCCAGCAGCTTAACCCCAAATGAGCAGTTCTTC. Amino acid sequence: CASSLTPNEQFF.

This clone has only one observation. The chain joins TRBV28 to TRBJ1-1; D is undetermined. Between the trimmed V and J ends, which lost 2 bases and 6 bases, there was a span of 10 bases. CDR1 is MDHEN and CDR2 is SYDVKM in the germline V gene. This CDR3 region has 13 residues. The CDR3 DNA sequence: TGTGCCAGCAGTTTACGTCACGGAGCTGAAGCTTTCTTT. This codes for CASSLRHGAEAFF.

The chain has TRBV13 and TRBJ2-4; D might be TRBD1 or TRBD2, each matching 7 bases. The CDR3 contains 11 residues. Per the germline V gene, CDR1 is PRHDT and CDR2 is FYEKMQ (reference sequence). Trimming shortened V by 7 bases and J by 8 bases, and 9 bases separated the two germline ends. CDR3 nucleotide sequence: TGTGCCAGCACAGGGGGGGACATTCAGTACTTC. The encoded protein is CASTGGDIQYF.

The CDR3 DNA follows: TGTGCCAGCAGTGGACAGGCAGGGAGAAATGAGCAGTTCTTC. This encodes CASSGQAGRNEQFF. The gene calls are TRBV27 and TRBJ2-1; 7 positions agree with TRBD1. The germline CDR1 and CDR2 sequences are MNHEY and SMNVEV (reference sequence). This CDR3 has 14 residues. V dropped 5 bases and J dropped 7; count of bases not matched to a gene: 8.

This chain uses TRBV6-6 with TRBJ2-5, with TRBD2 matching 7 bases. Germline lookup yields CDR1 MNHNY and CDR2 SVGAGI (reference sequence). The CDR3 length is 13 residues. Trimming cost V 5 bases and J 5 bases; bases outside gene matches: 5. The CDR3 here is CASSGTILETQYF. CDR3 in DNA: TGTGCCAGCAGTGGGACTATTTTGGAGACCCAGTACTTC.

Here the CDR3 reads CASSSGQRYGYTF. CDR3 DNA sequence: TGTGCCAGCAGCTCCGGACAGCGTTATGGCTACACCTTC. The chain is built from TRBV7-9 and TRBJ1-2; a weak D match, TRBD1 (6 bases). Germline CDR1 reads SEHNR; CDR2 reads FQNEAQ (reference sequence). The CDR3 covers 13 residues. The V end lost 4 bases, the J end lost 5 bases, and 11 bases lay between the germline ends.

This rearrangement joins TRBV7-2 to TRBJ2-1; 14 bases are a match to TRBD2. The J segment lost 7 bases and the V segment lost 5 bases, leaving 4 bases of the junction unmatched. Germline V gene lookup returns CDR1 SGHTA and CDR2 FQGNSA. The CDR3 length is 15 residues. The CDR3 region has the DNA TGTGCCAGCAGCCTGACTAGCGGGAGGGTAAATGAGCAGTTCTTC. Amino acid sequence: CASSLTSGRVNEQFF. Variable domain in full (rest from reference TRBV7-2 and TRBJ2-1): GAGVSQSPSNKVTEKGKDVELRCDPISGHTALYWYRQSLGQGLEFLIYFQGNSAPDKSGLPSDRFSAERTGGSVSTLTIQRTQQEDSAVYLCASSLTSGRVNEQFFGPGTRLTVL.

The chain couples TRBV4-3 to TRBJ2-7; D gene uncertain. The ends were cut back, 5 bases at V and 3 bases at J, with 14 bases in the middle. Looked up from germline, CDR1 is LGHNA and CDR2 is YSLEER. This CDR3 has 14 residues. The CDR3 loop is CASSYGPRDYEQYF. The CDR3 DNA follows: TGCGCCAGCAGCTACGGGCCCCGCGACTACGAGCAGTACTTC.

Written as DNA, the CDR3 is TGTGCCAGCAGTTACTCCGGGACATTCGGAAACACCATATATTTT. This translates into CASSYSGTFGNTIYF. The rearrangement links TRBV6-5 to TRBJ1-3; weak D call: TRBD1 (6 bases). Looked up from germline, CDR1 is MNHEY and CDR2 is SVGAGI. The CDR3 is 15 residues long. Trimming removed 0 bases at V and 4 bases at J, with 10 bases between.

The V and J genes are TRBV18 and TRBJ2-1; 7 nucleotides line up with TRBD2. There are 15 residues in the CDR3. Germline-derived CDR1 and CDR2 are KGHSH and LQKENI. V lost 3 bases and J lost 0; bases outside the gene matches: 2. The DNA of the CDR3 is TGTGCCAGCTCACCTGGCGGGAGCTCCTACAATGAGCAGTTCTTC. Translated, it gives CASSPGGSSYNEQFF. Filled out from reference TRBV18 and TRBJ2-1, the complete variable domain reads NAGVMQNPRHLVRRRGQEARLRCSPMKGHSHVYWYRQLPEEGLKFMVYLQKENIIDESGMPKERFSAEFPKEGPSILRIQQVVRGDSAAYFCASSPGGSSYNEQFFGPGTRLTVL.

J is TRBJ2-2 and V is TRBV6-6; TRBD2 matches 7 bases. CDR3 length equals 15 residues. With 6 bases clipped from V and 5 bases from J, the junction kept 9 bases outside the gene matches. CDR1 is MNHNY, CDR2 SVGAGI, per germline (reference sequence). The CDR3 loop reads CASRLPGGGTGELFF. In DNA form, the CDR3 reads TGTGCCAGCAGGCTCCCCGGGGGAGGGACCGGGGAGCTGTTTTTT.

The rearrangement uses TRBV9 and TRBJ2-5, with TRBD1 matching 7 bases. The V and J ends lost 3 bases and 0 bases, in that order; junction bases with no gene match: 8. The germline gives CDR1 SGDLS, CDR2 YYNGEE. The CDR3 has 16 amino acids. The CDR3 sequence: CASSDGTVVDQETQYF. CDR3 DNA sequence: TGTGCCAGCAGCGACGGGACAGTCGTGGACCAAGAGACCCAGTACTTC.

The CDR3 DNA reads TGTGCCAGCAGCTTACTAGCGGGCACCAATGAGCAGTTCTTC. It specifies CASSLLAGTNEQFF. The chain uses TRBV6-6 and TRBJ2-1, with 9 bases fitting TRBD2. The CDR3 extends over 14 amino acids. V trimming: 6 bases; J trimming: 6 bases; junction bases outside the gene matches: 6. From germline, CDR1 is MNHNY and CDR2 SVGAGI (reference sequence).

This chain connects TRBV28 to TRBJ1-4; possible D gene TRBD1, 5 bases. Germline values: CDR1 MDHEN, CDR2 SYDVKM. Trimming pared 5 bases from V and 3 bases from J, leaving 16 bases between. The CDR3 totals 16 residues. The CDR3 DNA sequence: TGTGCCAGCAGTCCGGACCGGGACGCCTCTAATGAAAAACTGTTTTTT. It translates to CASSPDRDASNEKLFF.

A word on this clone: The sample carries other DNA sequences with the same CDR3. The chain recombines TRBV27 with TRBJ1-2; TRBD1 matches 7 bases. From germline, CDR1 is MNHEY and CDR2 SMNVEV (reference sequence). V lost 3 bases and J lost 3; bases outside the gene matches: 4. The CDR3 is 14 amino acids. The CDR3 region has the DNA TGTGCCAGCAGTTTTCGAGGGGGCCACTATGGCTACACCTTC. This codes for CASSFRGGHYGYTF.

This sequence joins TRBV19 and TRBJ2-1; 8 nucleotides align to TRBD2. The V gene's germline CDR1 is LNHDA and CDR2 SQIVND (reference sequence). V lost 4 bases and J lost 2; bases outside the gene matches: 10. The CDR3 consists of 17 residues. DNA for the CDR3: TGTGCCAGTAGTACGGGGGCGGCGGGAGGACCCTACAATGAGCAGTTCTTC. It translates to CASSTGAAGGPYNEQFF. Variable domain in full (rest from reference TRBV19 and TRBJ2-1): DGGITQSPKYLFRKEGQNVTLSCEQNLNHDAMYWYRQDPGQGLRLIYYSQIVNDFQKGDIAEGYSVSREKKESFPLTVTSAQKNPTAFYLCASSTGAAGGPYNEQFFGPGTRLTVL.

The chain employs TRBV19 and TRBJ1-1; 9 nucleotides line up with TRBD1. V was pared by 9 bases and J by 4 bases, with 9 bases of the junction left unmatched. The CDR3 runs to 14 residues. The V gene's germline CDR1 is LNHDA and CDR2 SQIVND (reference sequence). The CDR3 protein is CASRTGATFTEAFF. DNA of the CDR3: TGTGCCAGCCGGACAGGGGCGACGTTCACTGAAGCTTTCTTT.

The rearrangement links TRBV5-1 to TRBJ1-2, with D maybe TRBD1 (5 bases). Germline V gene sequence: CDR1 SGHRS, CDR2 YFSETQ. V shed 2 bases and J shed 7 bases, with 15 bases lying between them. The CDR3 runs to 14 residues. CDR3 nucleotides: TGCGCCAGCAGCTTCGGGACCCCCCGGGTTGGCTACACCTTC. It translates to CASSFGTPRVGYTF.

This chain uses TRBV6-5 with TRBJ1-5, with D maybe TRBD1 (6 bases). The V end lost 5 bases, the J end lost 4 bases, and 12 bases lay between the germline ends. The germline V gene has CDR1 MNHEY and CDR2 SVGAGI. The CDR3 has 14 residues. CDR3 protein: CASSTGTKNQPQHF. As DNA, the CDR3 is TGTGCCAGCAGTACCGGGACAAAAAATCAGCCCCAGCATTTT.